This T cell receptor (beta chain) was sequenced in a study of Ad26.COV2.S vaccination and SARS-CoV-2 variants. Regarding the study as a whole: Spike-specific TCR breadth in vaccine recipients exceeded that seen in placebo recipients. Comparability of non-spike TCR breadth was observed across vaccine and placebo recipients.

Libraries were prepared by immunoSEQ multiplex PCR; TCRdb keeps only in-frame clonotypes and omits some of them. The sample consists of more than 300,000 clones, around four fifths of them appearing once. Notes on this clone: Its antigen is as yet unknown.

Sample treatment: roughly 18 received Ad26.COV2.S at low or high dose, single or two shots; roughly five received placebo; per-sample allocation not given. All samples were drawn on day 63, counting from the first vaccine or placebo injection. CDR1 and CDR2 (germline): LGHDT, YNNKEL (reference sequence). Trimming cost V 3 bases and J 2 bases; bases outside gene matches: 14. The CDR3 sequence is 18 residues long. The sequencing used peripheral blood, collected in a trial of Ad26.COV2.S vaccine versus placebo. The TCR sequence derives from a person between 18 and 65 years old who received the Ad26.COV2.S COVID-19 vaccine or a placebo. The chain is built from TRBV3-1 (or the pseudogene TRBV3-2) and TRBJ1-1; 8 positions agree with TRBD1. CDR3 sequence reads: CASSQETGGRFFNTEAFF. The CDR3, as DNA: TGTGCCAGCAGCCAGGAAACAGGGGGTAGGTTCTTCAACACTGAAGCTTTCTTT.